A selection of T cell receptor beta chains follows, all from one sample in a study of control samples from healthy donors and cancer patients. The method was immunoSEQ multiplex PCR; TCRdb's version includes in-frame clones alone and lacks a portion of them. The sample consists of 120,000 or so clones, about 88% of them appearing once. Sequencing was carried out using blood. The receptor source for this set is a man younger than 35 in good health. Each CDR3 is given with its conserved first and last residue. D genes are given only for firm matches. Not every row has a clone size; where given, it reads once, few, many or a size class.

V,J,size,D,DNA,CDR3
TRBV5-1,TRBJ1-5,NA,NA,TGCGCCAGCAGTCAATCGCTCGGGGGGCAGCCCCAGCATTTT,CASSQSLGGQPQHF
TRBV13,TRBJ2-7,NA,TRBD1,TGTGCCAGCAGCTTAGCACGGGACAGGGGCATGATTGACGACGAGCAGTACTTC,CASSLARDRGMIDDEQYF
TRBV11-2,TRBJ2-5,NA,NA,TGTGCCAGCAGCCAAGGCGGCGGAGGAGAGACCCAGTACTTC,CASSQGGGGETQYF
TRBV7-3,TRBJ2-3,NA,TRBD1,TGTGCCAGCAGCTTAAGTGGAGTTAGGGGGACAGGGTTCGCAGATACGCAGTATTTT,CASSLSGVRGTGFADTQYF
TRBV27,TRBJ2-5,NA,NA,TGTGCCAGCAGTCAGCTAGCTCAAGAGACCCAGTACTTC,CASSQLAQETQYF
TRBV21-1,TRBJ2-2,NA,NA,TGTGCCAGCAGCAAAGGGTTAAGGACAGGGGATAAGTCAGGACACCGGGGAGCTGTTTTT,CASSKGLRTGDKSGHRGAVF
TRBV15,TRBJ1-2,NA,NA,TGTGCCACCAGCAGGGACCCGGGGCATGGCTACACCTTC,CATSRDPGHGYTF
TRBV27,TRBJ2-7,few,NA,TGTGCCAGCAGTTTACACAGGAACCCCTACGAGCAGTACTTC,CASSLHRNPYEQYF
TRBV9,TRBJ1-1,NA,NA,TGTGCCAGCAGCGTAGGGGTTGGGGCTGAAGCTTTCTTT,CASSVGVGAEAFF
TRBV7-9,TRBJ1-1,few,TRBD1,TGTGCCAGCAGCTTAGACGGACAGGGGGCGAACACTGAAGCTTTCTTT,CASSLDGQGANTEAFF
TRBV15,TRBJ2-3,NA,TRBD2,TGTGCCACCAGCAGAGGGGAGACTAGCGGGAGTGGGGATACGCAGTATTTT,CATSRGETSGSGDTQYF
TRBV20-1,TRBJ2-1,NA,TRBD2,TGCAGTGCTAGTCTTGCGCAACTAGCGGGATGGAATAACAATGAGCAGTTCTTC,CSASLAQLAGWNNNEQFF
TRBV27,TRBJ2-3,NA,NA,TGTGCCAGCAGTTTAACCCGGCGGGCAGATACGCAGTATTTT,CASSLTRRADTQYF
TRBV5-1,TRBJ2-1,NA,TRBD2,TGCGCCAGCAGCTTAACAAAGCGGGAGGTCAATGAGCAGTTCTTC,CASSLTKREVNEQFF
TRBV6-2/TRBV6-3,TRBJ2-7,few,NA,TGTGCCAGCAGTTACTCGAAACAGACCGCCTCCTACGAGCAGTACTTC,CASSYSKQTASYEQYF
TRBV7-9,TRBJ1-5,NA,NA,TGTGCCAGCAGCTTAGCAGGGGGAAGCAATCAGCCCCAGCATTTT,CASSLAGGSNQPQHF
TRBV5-1,TRBJ2-7,NA,NA,TGCGCCAGCAGCTTGGACGGCTACGAGCAGTACTTC,CASSLDGYEQYF
TRBV5-1,TRBJ1-1,NA,NA,TGCGCCAGCAGCACCACGTGGGGTAAACCTGAAGCTTTCTTT,CASSTTWGKPEAFF
TRBV18,TRBJ2-7,NA,NA,TGTGCCAGCTCACCGAGGACAGCCGCCTACGAGCAGTACTTC,CASSPRTAAYEQYF
TRBV11-2,TRBJ2-4,NA,TRBD1,TGTGCCAGCAGTCTAACCGGGACAGGGGCAAAAAACATTCAGTACTTC,CASSLTGTGAKNIQYF
TRBV15,TRBJ2-1,NA,TRBD1,TGTGCCACCAGCAGAGGGGACAGGCAGTTCTTC,CATSRGDRQFF
TRBV15,TRBJ1-1,NA,NA,TGTGCCACCAGCAGAGGGGATCGGAACACTGAAGCTTTCTTT,CATSRGDRNTEAFF
TRBV19,TRBJ1-1,NA,NA,TGTGCCAGTAGTATATCCAGGGACACTGAAGCTTTCTTT,CASSISRDTEAFF
TRBV6-1,TRBJ1-2,few,NA,TGTGCCAGCAGTGAGACCCAGGGCTATGGCTACACCTTC,CASSETQGYGYTF
TRBV6-5,TRBJ2-1,NA,NA,TGTGCCAGCAGTTACGGTAGCGGAGGCTCCTACAATGAGCAGTTCTTC,CASSYGSGGSYNEQFF
TRBV18,TRBJ2-3,NA,NA,TGTGCCAGCTCACCGGGCGCAGATACGCAGTATTTT,CASSPGADTQYF
TRBV10-3,TRBJ2-6,NA,NA,TGTGCCATCAGTGAGTCGCAGACTTTGATCTCTGGGGCCAACGTCCTGACTTTC,CAISESQTLISGANVLTF
TRBV28,TRBJ1-2,once,NA,TGTGCCAGCAGTCCCTCCTGGGGAAGCTATGGCTACACCTTC,CASSPSWGSYGYTF
TRBV7-9,TRBJ1-3,NA,NA,TGTGCCAGCAGCTTGGGCAGGGCTTCTGGAAACACCATATATTTT,CASSLGRASGNTIYF
TRBV7-9,TRBJ1-2,NA,TRBD1,TGTGCCAGCAGCTTAGGGGATCCGGGACAGGGGCCCAACTATGGCTACACCTTC,CASSLGDPGQGPNYGYTF
TRBV12-3/TRBV12-4,TRBJ2-7,NA,TRBD1,TGTGCCAGCACTTACAGGGGGTTTGACGAGCAGTACTTC,CASTYRGFDEQYF
TRBV10-3,TRBJ2-6,NA,TRBD1,TGTGCCATCAGGGGACAGGGGCAGAGGTCTGGGGCCAACGTCCTGACTTTC,CAIRGQGQRSGANVLTF
TRBV24-1,TRBJ2-5,NA,TRBD1,TGTGCCACCAGTGATCCGGGACAGCAAGAGACCCAGTACTTC,CATSDPGQQETQYF
TRBV4-1,TRBJ1-1,NA,NA,TGCGCCAGCAGCAACGGGGCCCTTAACACTGAAGCTTTCTTT,CASSNGALNTEAFF
TRBV5-4,TRBJ1-2,NA,NA,TGTGCCAGCAGCTTGGAAGGACCCTCCTATGGCTACACCTTC,CASSLEGPSYGYTF
TRBV21-1,TRBJ2-7,NA,NA,TGTGCCAGCAGCCGGGGCGGCCAGAGGCGCTACGAGCAGTACTTC,CASSRGGQRRYEQYF
TRBV5-6,TRBJ2-2,NA,NA,TGTGCCAGCAGCTTGGTACTAGCTACCGGGGAGCTGTTTTTT,CASSLVLATGELFF
TRBV19,TRBJ1-2,NA,NA,TGTGCCAGTAGCCCTAGATTAACAGGGCCCACAATCTATGGCTACACCTTC,CASSPRLTGPTIYGYTF
TRBV7-9,TRBJ2-2,NA,TRBD2,TGTGCCAGCAGCGGAACTAGCGGGAGCCGCGCGAACACCGGGGAGCTGTTTTTT,CASSGTSGSRANTGELFF
TRBV6-1,TRBJ1-1,NA,NA,TGTGCCAGCAGTGAAGCTCGACAGACGAACACTGAAGCTTTCTTT,CASSEARQTNTEAFF
TRBV6-1,TRBJ1-5,once,TRBD1,TGTGCCAGCAGTGGCCACAATCCGGGACAGTCTTATAGCAATCAGCCCCAGCATTTT,CASSGHNPGQSYSNQPQHF
TRBV28,TRBJ1-2,NA,NA,TGTGCCAGCAGTTTACCACAGACGGCCTACACCTTC,CASSLPQTAYTF
TRBV6-1,TRBJ2-1,NA,NA,TGTGCCAGCTTTCGGACTACGGATGAGCAGTTCTTC,CASFRTTDEQFF
TRBV7-6,TRBJ1-2,NA,NA,TGTGCCAGCAGCTTAGACCCGACAGCTAGGTATGGCTACACCTTC,CASSLDPTARYGYTF
TRBV7-8,TRBJ1-2,NA,NA,TGTGCCAGCAGCTTCCGGACGATCGATGGCTACACCTTC,CASSFRTIDGYTF
TRBV19,TRBJ1-1,NA,NA,TGTGCCAGTAGGGAGGGTGGCACTGAAGCTTTCTTT,CASREGGTEAFF
TRBV19,TRBJ2-7,NA,NA,TGTGCCAGTAGCCGGGACCGCTGGAACGAGCAGTACTTC,CASSRDRWNEQYF
TRBV7-2,TRBJ2-7,NA,TRBD2,TGTGCCAGCAGCTCGGGACTATTCTACGAGCAGTACTTC,CASSSGLFYEQYF
TRBV9,TRBJ2-7,NA,TRBD2,TGTGCCAGCAGCGTAGCGGCTAGCGGGAGTCCCCACGAGCAGTACTTC,CASSVAASGSPHEQYF